This TCR beta chain came from a study of prognosis after radiotherapy for stage I lung cancer. By two-round multiplex PCR, the TCR beta CDR3 was amplified from genomic DNA. Round one of PCR was performed, and it used primers specific to each TRBV and TRBJ gene. TCRdb reprocessed the multiplex PCR reads via MiXCR and lists one record per CDR3 protein. The repertoire has about 35,000 distinct CDR3 sequences, under 40% of them found once; the top ten carry around 16%. This clonotype was counted ten times or more. V lost 8 bases and J lost 0, with 8 bases in between. The germline CDR1 and CDR2 sequences are SGHNT and YENEEA. The CDR3 length is 14 residues.

The J gene is TRBJ2-6, the V gene TRBV11-3, with D tentatively TRBD1 (5 bases). The sequence came from a donor aged 50 or older with non-small cell lung cancer. The sample was PBMCs, taken before or after stereotactic body radiation therapy (not recorded which). CDR3 amino acids: CASPTDSGANVLTF. The CDR3 region has the DNA TGTGCCAGCCCGACAGACTCTGGGGCCAACGTCCTGACTTTC.